Here is one T cell receptor beta chain with its context. The data stem from a study of blood T cell repertoires in COVID-19. The CDR3 covers 12 residues. With 5 bases removed from V and 6 bases from J, the gap between germline ends came to 10 bases. The germline V gene encodes CDR1 SGHTA and CDR2 FQGNSA. Assay: immunoSEQ multiplex PCR; the TCRdb copy retains only in-frame clones and omits some. The sample yields 110,000 to 150,000 clones, around 80% seen once. This clonotype originated in a man aged 55 to 70 with active or convalescent COVID-19. The specimen was peripheral blood. The chain couples TRBV7-2 to TRBJ1-2, with D possibly TRBD1 on 6 matching bases. CDR3 residues: CASSAYRDGYTF. The CDR3 bases are TGTGCCAGCAGCGCCTACAGGGATGGCTACACCTTC.